This T cell receptor (beta chain) was identified during a study of human T cells and chemical hapten exposure (dated by TCRdb to the early 2020s). Background on the whole study: For sensitization, 2% DPC in acetone was applied to an approximately 2 cm by approximately 2 cm area of upper inner arm skin. Blood samples were taken from patients before sensitization (week 0) and at 2, 6 and about 24 weeks after DPC sensitization. Roughly 30 alopecia patients provided blood for TCR sequencing at one to four time points (pre-sensitization, 2, 6 and 24 weeks). Most of the patients in the cohort were female, and the cohort covered alopecia areata with under or over 50% scalp involvement, alopecia totalis and alopecia universalis. Throughout the study period of around 24 weeks, patients also received therapeutic DPC doses to the scalp every week. The libraries were sequenced as a pool, and the TCR yield per sample differed mostly because of small variations in library volumes within the pool. Patch tests used Finn chambers with 0.01% DPC on the upper back, scored after 6 days by International Contact Dermatitis Research Group standards. The study tracked peripheral blood TCR repertoire changes in vivo during primary and secondary sensitization to the hapten diphenylcyclopropenone (DPC) in alopecia patients.

Points the paper makes about the study in general: After repeated subsampling, changes were observed in the strength of the expansion versus patch-test correlation and in the threshold at which the correlation became significant. The number of PT1 expanded TCRs positively correlated with patch test score, significant at thresholds 8, 16 and 32 but not 4. DPC sensitization did not change the number of TCRs with a frequency above 1 in 1000, and there was no evidence of changes in global repertoire structure. Compared with pre-sensitization or healthy control sets, expanded TCRs formed significantly more large CDR3 similarity clusters, which is consistent with antigen-driven responses. Alopecia, a presumed autoimmune disease, was present in all patients, so the immune response of the patients might differ from that of healthy individuals.

The sample's time point label, in plain terms: pre-sensitization, week 0. This specimen's treatment or condition label, per the study, means: therapeutic diphenylcyclopropenone sensitization with weekly scalp DPC. Blood at each patch-test visit was drawn before the patch test was applied. Patients were eligible if aged 18 to 70, diagnosed with alopecia and judged suitable for DPC therapy, and pregnant patients were excluded. Total RNA was extracted from unfractionated whole blood that had been collected in Tempus Blood RNA tubes. CDR1 ENHRY and CDR2 SYGVKD are derived from the germline V gene. CDR3 length: 13 amino acids, cysteine to phenylalanine. Only the CDR3 part of the read is kept: 39 bases, read in frame from the first base. Deletion took 2 bases off V and 8 bases off J, with a span of 10 bases between the germline ends. Library creation used RACE. The run used a NextSeq 500. Library preparation attached unique molecular identifiers to individual cDNA molecules for quantitative, reproducible TCR counting. For every blood RNA sample, sequencing covered both the TCR alpha and TCR beta chains. In the authors' own workflow: The median number of TCRs per sample was 95,638, ranging from about 20,000 to 750,000. The Decombinator software suite was used to annotate V, J and CDR3 in the TCR reads. For the PS versus PT1 abundance plots, all samples were subsampled to the same number of TCRs (28,000). Expanded TCRs were defined as absent before sensitization and observed at least eight times at the 2-week time point. In TCRdb, the public reads were trimmed at Q25 with fastp and aligned with MiXCR, with productive beta chains retained. Entries that share a CDR3 protein sequence are merged under the most common genes and DNA. TCRdb's processing, not the authors' own work, is the source of the V and J calls. In this sample the table shows more than 300,000 distinct CDR3 sequences, 5% to 6.5% of which occur a single time. Roughly 2.6% of the sample belongs to the ten largest clones.

As regards this clonotype: Its antigen has not been determined. Within one base of it there is no much larger clone, and no base qualities were kept.

This chain is built from TRBV10-3 and TRBJ2-1, with no confident D gene call. This TCR derives from a woman in her forties or fifties with alopecia areata. Some clones in this sample may be carry-over from other donors' samples. The source was whole blood, collected in connection with sensitization to the hapten diphenylcyclopropenone (DPC). The nucleotides are TGTGCCATCAGTGAGATGTCCGCGGATGAGCAGTTCTTC. It translates to CAISEMSADEQFF.